These T cell receptor beta chains were read from a single sample in a study of T and B cells in COVID-19 patients. MiXCR was run by TCRdb on the multiplex PCR reads, yielding one entry per CDR3 protein. The sample holds 20,000 to 30,000 distinct CDR3 sequences, 32% seen once. Specimen: blood. These receptors were collected from a human donor who had recovered from COVID-19. Both conserved end residues are part of each CDR3. D genes are given only for firm matches. Expanded clones get a size class; other rows say once, few or many, or leave the size out.

V: TRBV27
D: -
size: many
J: TRBJ2-3
CDR3: CASSSLGGLTDTQYF
DNA: TGTGCCAGCAGTTCTCTGGGCGGACTCACAGATACGCAGTATTTT

V: TRBV19
D: -
size: medium-sized
J: TRBJ2-2
CDR3: CASSITNTGELFF
DNA: TGTGCCAGTAGTATTACCAACACCGGGGAGCTGTTTTTT

V: TRBV5-1
D: TRBD2
size: few
J: TRBJ2-3
CDR3: CASRQGSGGSDTQYF
DNA: TGCGCCAGCCGGCAGGGTAGCGGGGGCTCAGATACGCAGTATTTT

V: TRBV27
D: -
size: medium-sized
J: TRBJ2-6
CDR3: CASSPRLISGANVLTF
DNA: TGTGCCAGCAGTCCTCGACTGATTTCTGGGGCCAACGTCCTGACTTTC

V: TRBV18
D: TRBD2
size: medium-sized
J: TRBJ2-3
CDR3: CASSLNSGTTDTQYF
DNA: TGTGCCAGCTCACTGAATAGCGGGACCACAGATACGCAGTATTTT

V: TRBV7-6
D: -
size: -
J: TRBJ1-5
CDR3: CASSLEDNQPQHF
DNA: TGTGCCAGCAGCTTAGAGGACAATCAGCCCCAGCATTTT

V: TRBV4-3
D: -
size: -
J: TRBJ1-1
CDR3: CASSQTRMNTEASF
DNA: TGCGCCAGCAGCCAGACAAGAATGAACACTGAAGCTTCCTTT

V: TRBV28
D: TRBD1
size: -
J: TRBJ2-3
CDR3: CASSPIVPGGADTQYF
DNA: TGTGCCAGCAGTCCCATCGTCCCAGGGGGAGCAGATACGCAGTATTTT

V: TRBV20-1
D: -
size: -
J: TRBJ2-7
CDR3: CSARDIRGALSYEQYF
DNA: TGCAGTGCTAGAGACATCAGGGGGGCCCTCTCCTACGAGCAGTACTTC

V: TRBV27
D: -
size: many
J: TRBJ2-2
CDR3: CASSLGVSGELFF
DNA: TGTGCCAGCAGCCTCGGGGTCTCCGGGGAGCTGTTTTTT

V: TRBV19
D: TRBD1
size: -
J: TRBJ2-7
CDR3: CASSSPGTGVYEQYF
DNA: TGTGCCAGTAGTTCTCCCGGGACAGGGGTCTACGAGCAGTACTTC

V: TRBV6-6
D: TRBD1
size: few
J: TRBJ1-3
CDR3: CASSFWARGTGGKSGNTIYF
DNA: TGTGCCAGCAGTTTCTGGGCACGTGGGACAGGGGGCAAATCTGGAAACACCATATATTTT

V: TRBV5-6
D: -
size: few
J: TRBJ2-7
CDR3: CASKGAGGSYEQYF
DNA: TGTGCCAGCAAAGGGGCAGGTGGCTCCTACGAGCAGTACTTC

V: TRBV5-4
D: TRBD2
size: -
J: TRBJ2-7
CDR3: CASSLTSGRAGYEQYF
DNA: TGTGCCAGCAGCTTGACTAGCGGGAGGGCCGGCTACGAGCAGTACTTC

V: TRBV5-4
D: -
size: -
J: TRBJ1-2
CDR3: CASSHPPMTSGYTF
DNA: TGTGCCAGCAGCCATCCTCCGATGACTAGTGGCTACACCTTC

V: TRBV30
D: TRBD2
size: few
J: TRBJ2-1
CDR3: CAWGGVVGVEQFF
DNA: TGTGCCTGGGGGGGGGTAGTCGGAGTTGAGCAGTTCTTC

V: TRBV11-1
D: -
size: -
J: TRBJ1-3
CDR3: CASSLVHGEGTIYF
DNA: TGTGCCAGCAGCTTAGTGCACGGGGAGGGCACCATATATTTT

V: TRBV20-1
D: TRBD1
size: -
J: TRBJ2-3
CDR3: CSATDRVSDTQYF
DNA: TGCAGTGCTACCGACAGGGTTTCGGATACGCAGTATTTT

V: TRBV20-1
D: -
size: -
J: TRBJ1-5
CDR3: CSARPAGRSNQPQHF
DNA: TGCAGTGCTAGACCCGCAGGGCGTAGCAATCAGCCCCAGCATTTT

V: TRBV5-5
D: TRBD1
size: -
J: TRBJ2-5
CDR3: CASSLDLGQLGETQYF
DNA: TGTGCCAGCAGCTTGGACCTGGGACAGCTTGGTGAGACCCAGTACTTC

V: TRBV7-2
D: -
size: -
J: TRBJ2-5
CDR3: CASSLEGRVETQYF
DNA: TGTGCCAGCAGCTTAGAGGGCAGGGTAGAGACCCAGTACTTC

V: TRBV13
D: -
size: medium-sized
J: TRBJ2-1
CDR3: CASSLRDGAYNEQFF
DNA: TGTGCCAGCAGCTTAAGGGACGGAGCCTACAATGAGCAGTTCTTC

V: TRBV5-1
D: -
size: -
J: TRBJ1-5
CDR3: CASSLRGGRNQPQHF
DNA: TGCGCCAGCAGCCTCCGCGGGGGGCGCAATCAGCCCCAGCATTTT

V: TRBV4-3
D: TRBD2
size: -
J: TRBJ2-3
CDR3: CASSLGDGRVGTDTQYF
DNA: TGCGCCAGCAGCCTCGGGGACGGGAGGGTGGGCACAGATACGCAGTATTTT

V: TRBV6-2/TRBV6-3
D: -
size: few
J: TRBJ2-7
CDR3: CASSPRHYEQYF
DNA: TGTGCCAGCAGTCCGCGGCACTACGAGCAGTACTTC

V: TRBV5-1
D: -
size: few
J: TRBJ2-1
CDR3: CASSLRMSSYNEQFF
DNA: TGCGCCAGCAGCTTGCGGATGAGCTCCTACAATGAGCAGTTCTTC

V: TRBV29-1
D: -
size: -
J: TRBJ2-3
CDR3: CSVEADTQYF
DNA: TGCAGCGTCGAGGCAGATACGCAGTATTTC

V: TRBV27
D: TRBD2
size: few
J: TRBJ2-1
CDR3: CASSSGTSGNNEQFF
DNA: TGTGCCAGCAGTTCCGGGACTAGCGGGAACAATGAGCAGTTCTTC

V: TRBV29-1
D: -
size: medium-sized
J: TRBJ2-3
CDR3: CSVDSGSTDTQYF
DNA: TGCAGCGTTGACTCCGGGAGCACAGATACGCAGTATTTT

V: TRBV7-2
D: TRBD1
size: few
J: TRBJ1-1
CDR3: CASSWDSGNTEAFF
DNA: TGTGCCAGCAGCTGGGACAGCGGGAACACTGAAGCTTTCTTT

V: TRBV6-2/TRBV6-3
D: TRBD1
size: -
J: TRBJ2-2
CDR3: CASRRDRPNTGELFF
DNA: TGTGCCAGCAGACGGGACAGACCGAACACCGGGGAGCTGTTTTTT

V: TRBV10-1
D: TRBD2
size: few
J: TRBJ2-1
CDR3: CASSGQREAYNEQFF
DNA: TGCGCCAGCAGTGGACAGCGGGAGGCTTACAATGAGCAGTTCTTC

V: TRBV20-1
D: TRBD2
size: -
J: TRBJ2-5
CDR3: CSARDRAGGQETQYF
DNA: TGCAGTGCTAGAGATCGAGCGGGAGGGCAAGAGACCCAGTACTTC

V: TRBV12-3/TRBV12-4
D: -
size: -
J: TRBJ2-2
CDR3: CASSLMTDAGELFF
DNA: TGTGCCAGCAGTTTAATGACAGACGCCGGGGAGCTGTTTTTT

V: TRBV30
D: -
size: many
J: TRBJ2-5
CDR3: CAWSLSFQETQYF
DNA: TGTGCCTGGAGTTTGTCATTCCAAGAGACCCAGTACTTC

V: TRBV6-5
D: TRBD2
size: few
J: TRBJ2-2
CDR3: CASSSSSGGTGELFF
DNA: TGTGCCAGCAGTTCTTCTAGCGGGGGGACCGGGGAGCTGTTTTTT

V: TRBV18
D: -
size: many
J: TRBJ2-3
CDR3: CASSQDVGGDTQYF
DNA: TGTGCCAGCTCACAAGACGTGGGGGGAGATACGCAGTATTTT

V: TRBV6-2/TRBV6-3
D: -
size: -
J: TRBJ2-7
CDR3: CASSYGVGGANSYEQYF
DNA: TGTGCCAGCAGTTACGGTGTTGGGGGGGCGAACTCCTACGAGCAGTACTTC

V: TRBV19
D: TRBD2
size: medium-sized
J: TRBJ2-3
CDR3: CASSKGLAGASDTQYF
DNA: TGTGCCAGTAGTAAGGGACTAGCGGGGGCCTCAGATACGCAGTATTTT

V: TRBV15
D: TRBD2
size: medium-sized
J: TRBJ2-1
CDR3: CATSRSAGGRMDEQFF
DNA: TGTGCCACCAGCAGGTCTGCGGGCGGGAGGATGGATGAGCAGTTCTTC

V: TRBV20-1
D: -
size: -
J: TRBJ1-4
CDR3: CSALAENEKLFF
DNA: TGCAGTGCCCTCGCCGAGAATGAAAAACTGTTTTTT

V: TRBV10-3
D: -
size: few
J: TRBJ1-2
CDR3: CAISVQGRDYGYTF
DNA: TGTGCCATCAGTGTACAGGGAAGGGACTATGGCTACACCTTC

V: TRBV6-5
D: TRBD2
size: -
J: TRBJ2-7
CDR3: CASSYQTSKGYEQYF
DNA: TGTGCCAGCAGTTATCAGACTAGCAAGGGGTACGAGCAGTACTTC

V: TRBV6-2/TRBV6-3
D: TRBD2
size: -
J: TRBJ2-1
CDR3: CASSYSLGTSGIF
DNA: TGTGCCAGCAGTTACAGCCTCGGGACTAGCGGGATCTTC

V: TRBV29-1
D: TRBD2
size: -
J: TRBJ2-1
CDR3: CSVEGGRVVMALSYNEQSF
DNA: TGCAGCGTTGAGGGCGGGAGGGTCGTTATGGCTCTCTCCTACAATGAGCAGTCCTTC

V: TRBV11-1
D: -
size: medium-sized
J: TRBJ2-3
CDR3: CASSGGTTDTQYF
DNA: TGTGCCAGCAGCGGGGGAACCACAGATACGCAGTATTTT

V: TRBV4-3
D: -
size: -
J: TRBJ2-7
CDR3: CASSQGPTYEQYF
DNA: TGCGCCAGCAGCCAAGGACCGACCTACGAGCAGTACTTC

V: TRBV5-5
D: -
size: many
J: TRBJ2-7
CDR3: CASSLGFGAYEQYF
DNA: TGTGCCAGCAGCTTGGGTTTCGGGGCCTACGAGCAGTACTTC

V: TRBV5-6
D: -
size: -
J: TRBJ2-7
CDR3: CASSRNRGGNEQYF
DNA: TGTGCCAGCAGCCGAAACCGGGGAGGCAACGAGCAGTACTTC

V: TRBV18
D: -
size: -
J: TRBJ1-1
CDR3: CASSPPPVGAAEAFF
DNA: TGTGCCAGCTCACCACCTCCAGTCGGGGCTGCTGAAGCTTTCTTT

V: TRBV29-1
D: -
size: medium-sized
J: TRBJ2-2
CDR3: CSVETGSNTGELFF
DNA: TGCAGCGTTGAGACAGGATCGAACACCGGGGAGCTGTTTTTT

V: TRBV7-2
D: -
size: -
J: TRBJ2-6
CDR3: CASSLAAPRSGANVLTF
DNA: TGTGCCAGCAGCTTAGCCGCTCCTCGCTCTGGGGCCAACGTCCTGACTTTC

V: TRBV5-4
D: -
size: -
J: TRBJ2-3
CDR3: CASSLAGSTDTQYF
DNA: TGTGCCAGCAGCTTGGCCGGAAGCACAGATACGCAGTATTTT

V: TRBV6-1
D: TRBD1
size: -
J: TRBJ2-2
CDR3: CASSATGGNTGELFF
DNA: TGTGCCAGCAGTGCGACAGGGGGGAACACCGGGGAGCTGTTTTTT

V: TRBV7-6
D: TRBD1
size: -
J: TRBJ2-3
CDR3: CASSPTGGNRDTQYF
DNA: TGTGCCAGCAGTCCGACAGGGGGCAATAGAGATACGCAGTATTTT

V: TRBV18
D: -
size: few
J: TRBJ2-7
CDR3: CASSPPPTEGPYEQYF
DNA: TGTGCCAGCTCACCACCGCCGACAGAAGGGCCCTACGAGCAGTACTTC

V: TRBV6-2/TRBV6-3
D: TRBD2
size: few
J: TRBJ2-1
CDR3: CASSRSGLAGIYEQFF
DNA: TGTGCCAGCAGTAGAAGTGGCCTAGCGGGTATTTATGAGCAGTTCTTC